These 11 T cell receptor beta chains were all obtained from the same sample, sequenced in a study of long-term antiretroviral therapy in people with HIV. The assay used was immunoSEQ (version v3.0), run at survey level. The table came from immunoSEQ multiplex PCR; TCRdb's copy has only in-frame clones and leaves some out. The repertoire holds 20,000 to 25,000 clones, with about 85% as singletons. The sample was unsorted PBMCs, taken 1.6 years after starting antiretroviral therapy. The receptors shown here come from a man aged 40-49 years with HIV.

The chain uses TRBV19 and TRBJ2-1; 10 bases map to TRBD1. CDR3 length: 13 amino acids. V was clipped by 8 bases and J by 8 bases; unmatched bases: 6. Germline-derived CDR1 and CDR2 are LNHDA and SQIVND (reference sequence). The CDR3 loop reads CASGRQGAYEQFF. The CDR3 bases are TGTGCCAGTGGGAGACAGGGGGCATATGAGCAGTTCTTC.

The chain employs TRBV27 and TRBJ2-5; 7 bases align to TRBD1. Germline loops: CDR1 MNHEY, CDR2 SMNVEV (reference sequence). The CDR3 is made up of 14 amino acids. The ends lost 5 bases at V and 5 bases at J; junction bases unmatched: 8. CDR3 coding DNA: TGTGCCAGCAGTGAGACAGGGCCGTGGGAGACCCAGTACTTC. Its protein product is CASSETGPWETQYF.

J is TRBJ2-2 and V is TRBV11-2, with 7 bases lining up with TRBD1. The CDR3 loop spans 15 amino acids. Trimming cost V 2 bases and J 7 bases; bases outside gene matches: 7. Germline lookup yields CDR1 SGHAT and CDR2 FQNNGV. CDR3 residues: CASSLRGGKNGELFF. CDR3 bases: TGTGCCAGCAGCTTAAGAGGGGGCAAGAACGGGGAGCTGTTTTTT.

This chain joins TRBV6-1 and TRBJ1-2; D not resolved. The CDR3 consists of 12 residues. Per germline, CDR1 MNHNS and CDR2 SASEGT. Trimming cost V 2 bases and J 14 bases, with 15 bases left between them. The CDR3 DNA is TGTGCCAGCAGTGAATTCGCCGGAATAGAGACCTTC. It codes for CASSEFAGIETF.

CDR3 coding DNA: TGTGCCAGCAGCTCCCCGACTAGCGGAAGCACAGATACGCAGTATTTT. Protein sequence: CASSSPTSGSTDTQYF. The chain recombines TRBV7-9 with TRBJ2-3; 9 bases agree with TRBD2. This CDR3 contains 16 residues. With 4 bases clipped from V and 0 bases from J, the junction kept 5 bases outside the gene matches. In germline, CDR1 is SEHNR, CDR2 FQNEAQ (reference sequence).

The V and J genes are TRBV27 and TRBJ2-1; 8 bases match TRBD2. V shed 9 bases, J shed 7 bases, and the junction held 8 bases outside the gene matches. The CDR3 extends over 13 amino acids. Germline V gives CDR1 MNHEY, CDR2 SMNVEV (reference sequence). The CDR3 loop reads CASRSGAKNEQFF. The CDR3 DNA follows: TGTGCCAGTCGTAGCGGGGCCAAAAATGAGCAGTTCTTC.

In DNA form, the CDR3 reads TGTGCCAGCAGTGGGACTAGCGGGAACAATGAGCAGTTCTTC. Its protein is CASSGTSGNNEQFF. V is TRBV2 and J is TRBJ2-1, with 12 bases fitting TRBD2. V dropped 4 bases and J dropped 5; count of bases not matched to a gene: 0. Germline V gene data show CDR1 as SNHLY and CDR2 as FYNNEI. The length of the CDR3 is 14 residues. Together with reference TRBV2 and TRBJ2-1, the CDR3 gives the full variable domain: EPEVTQTPSHQVTQMGQEVILRCVPISNHLYFYWYRQILGQKVEFLVSFYNNEISEKSEIFDDQFSVERPDGSNFTLKIRSTKLEDSAMYFCASSGTSGNNEQFFGPGTRLTVL.

This sequence joins TRBV27 and TRBJ1-5; 7 bases agree with TRBD1. V lost 3 bases, J lost 7 bases, and 9 bases stayed unmatched. CDR1 and CDR2 from the germline V gene are MNHEY and SMNVEV (reference sequence). The CDR3 has 15 amino acids. The CDR3 DNA follows: TGTGCCAGCAGTTTCCGACAGGGCGCTGGACAGCCCCAGCATTTT. Amino acid sequence: CASSFRQGAGQPQHF.

This clone was recorded a few times. Additional DNA sequences in this sample encode the identical CDR3. This sequence joins TRBV27 and TRBJ2-7; tentative D call: TRBD2 (5 bases). CDR1 and CDR2 (germline): MNHEY, SMNVEV (reference sequence). This CDR3 region has 14 residues. Trimming took off 3 bases at V and 0 bases at J, with 9 bases between the two ends. This CDR3 reads CASSLTTNSYEQYF. DNA of the CDR3: TGTGCCAGCAGTTTGACTACTAACTCCTACGAGCAGTACTTC.

This clone appeared a few times. V gene TRBV19 combines with J gene TRBJ1-4; D is ambiguous. The CDR3 length is 16 residues. Germline lookup yields CDR1 LNHDA and CDR2 SQIVND (reference sequence). V was trimmed by 3 bases and J by 3 bases, leaving 14 bases between them. The CDR3 region has the DNA TGTGCCAGTAGTATGCGGACCTACCCGGCTAATGAAAAACTGTTTTTT. This codes for CASSMRTYPANEKLFF.

J is TRBJ2-2 and V is TRBV5-1; D is unresolved. V dropped 1 base and J dropped 6 bases, with 16 bases sitting between them. The CDR3 runs to 16 residues. The germline CDR1 and CDR2 sequences are SGHRS and YFSETQ. CDR3 nucleotides: TGCGCCAGCAGCTTGCTTCCCCCCTCCGACCCCGGGGAGCTGTTTTTT. Its translation is CASSLLPPSDPGELFF.